Listed below are T cell receptor beta chains from one sample, sequenced in a study of Graves' ophthalmopathy and Graves' hyperthyroidism. Via MiXCR, TCRdb re-called the multiplex PCR reads, giving one row per CDR3 protein. The sample has approximately 500,000 distinct CDR3 sequences; about 15% are singletons. Sequenced material: blood. The receptor source for this set is a woman aged 25 to 39 with Graves' ophthalmopathy. The CDR3 runs from the conserved cysteine through the conserved F or W. The D gene is left open where the match is weak. Not all rows give a size; the values are once, few, many and, for expanded clones, a class.

CASSRQGSNQPQHF	TGTGCCAGCAGTCGACAGGGTAGCAATCAGCCCCAGCATTTT	TRBD1	TRBV27	TRBJ1-5	14	many
CASSQRGVRTEAFF	TGCGCCAGCAGCCAGAGGGGGGTTAGGACTGAAGCTTTCTTT	.	TRBV4-1	TRBJ1-1	14	many
CATSSGRSGNTIYF	TGTGCCACCAGCTCAGGACGCTCTGGAAACACCATATATTTT	.	TRBV15	TRBJ1-3	14	many
CAISPAGVNQPQHF	TGTGCCATCAGTCCCGCAGGGGTTAATCAGCCCCAGCATTTT	.	TRBV10-3	TRBJ1-5	14	many
CASSFWPGGAGYGYTF	TGTGCCAGCAGTTTTTGGCCGGGAGGGGCAGGCTATGGCTACACCTTC	.	TRBV28	TRBJ1-2	16	many
CASSFAGGRNEQYF	TGTGCCAGCAGCTTCGCCGGGGGGCGAAACGAGCAGTACTTC	.	TRBV11-2	TRBJ2-7	14	many
CASSLDKREGTDEAFF	TGTGCCAGCAGCTTAGATAAGAGAGAAGGGACAGATGAAGCTTTCTTT	TRBD1	TRBV11-2	TRBJ1-1	16	.
CASSYLEPGELFF	TGTGCCAGCAGTTACTTGGAGCCCGGGGAGCTGTTTTTT	.	TRBV6-2/TRBV6-3	TRBJ2-2	13	many
CASSYGQETNYGYTF	TGTGCCAGCAGTTACGGTCAGGAGACTAACTATGGCTACACCTTC	.	TRBV6-5	TRBJ1-2	15	many
CASSFWGGGYTF	TGTGCCAGCAGTTTCTGGGGAGGTGGCTACACCTTC	.	TRBV28	TRBJ1-2	12	many
CSVDRVETQYF	TGCAGCGTTGATCGGGTTGAGACCCAGTACTTC	.	TRBV29-1	TRBJ2-5	11	many
CSARWDPNTEAFF	TGCAGTGCCCGATGGGACCCAAACACTGAAGCTTTCTTT	.	TRBV20-1	TRBJ1-1	13	many
CASRKTGFNTEAFF	TGTGCCAGCAGAAAGACAGGGTTTAACACTGAAGCTTTCTTT	TRBD1	TRBV2	TRBJ1-1	14	many
CSPSFPGRAGGYTF	TGCAGCCCGTCTTTTCCCGGGAGGGCGGGAGGCTACACCTTC	.	TRBV20-1	TRBJ1-2	14	many
CASSQYAARQGNYEQYF	TGCGCCAGCAGCCAATACGCCGCCCGACAGGGGAACTACGAGCAGTACTTC	TRBD1	TRBV4-1	TRBJ2-7	17	few
CASRWMESYEQYF	TGTGCCAGCAGGTGGATGGAATCCTACGAGCAGTACTTC	.	TRBV2	TRBJ2-7	13	many
CASSIMGQGNQPQHF	TGTGCCAGTAGTATAATGGGACAGGGCAATCAGCCCCAGCATTTT	TRBD1	TRBV19	TRBJ1-5	15	.
CASSYPRQGPLYGYTF	TGTGCCAGCAGTTACCCCAGACAGGGGCCCCTCTATGGCTACACCTTC	TRBD1	TRBV6-5	TRBJ1-2	16	.
CASSDPGTGHYEQYF	TGTGCCAGCAGTGACCCCGGGACAGGGCACTACGAGCAGTACTTC	TRBD1	TRBV25-1	TRBJ2-7	15	many
CASSPPNRGWGNQPQHF	TGTGCCAGCTCACCACCAAACCGGGGTTGGGGCAATCAGCCCCAGCATTTT	.	TRBV18	TRBJ1-5	17	.
CASNSQGAKNIQYF	TGTGCCAGCAATTCGCAGGGGGCGAAAAACATTCAGTACTTC	TRBD1	TRBV19	TRBJ2-4	14	many
CASSGTGTNYEQYF	TGTGCCAGCAGCGGTACAGGGACCAACTACGAGCAGTACTTC	.	TRBV9	TRBJ2-7	14	many
CASRPSTGPGEQYF	TGCGCCAGCAGACCCTCGACAGGTCCTGGGGAGCAGTACTTC	.	TRBV5-1	TRBJ2-7	14	many
CASSGTGYGTEAFF	TGTGCCAGTTCGGGGACAGGCTACGGCACTGAAGCTTTCTTT	TRBD1	TRBV6-1	TRBJ1-1	14	many
CASSAGVSGYTF	TGTGCCAGCAGTGCAGGGGTTAGCGGCTACACCTTC	.	TRBV6-1	TRBJ1-2	12	many
CAWSALFRGQNTEAFF	TGTGCCTGGAGTGCCCTATTCAGGGGGCAGAACACTGAAGCTTTCTTT	TRBD1	TRBV30	TRBJ1-1	16	few
CAISQGLEGAGELFF	TGTGCCATCAGCCAGGGACTAGAGGGAGCCGGGGAGCTGTTTTTT	TRBD2	TRBV10-3	TRBJ2-2	15	many
CASSPGQGAFGYTF	TGCGCCAGCAGCCCGGGACAGGGGGCGTTTGGCTACACCTTC	TRBD1	TRBV5-1	TRBJ1-2	14	.
CSARSGGVETQYF	TGCAGTGCTAGATCCGGGGGGGTGGAGACCCAGTACTTC	TRBD2	TRBV20-1	TRBJ2-5	13	many
CASSPGARAYQETQYF	TGTGCCAGCAGCCCCGGGGCGCGGGCTTACCAAGAGACCCAGTACTTC	.	TRBV7-6	TRBJ2-5	16	.
CASSETGTNTEAFF	TGTGCCAGCAGTGAGACAGGGACGAACACTGAAGCTTTCTTT	TRBD1	TRBV6-1	TRBJ1-1	14	many
CSVALYREDGYTF	TGCAGTGTCGCACTATACAGGGAGGATGGCTACACCTTC	.	TRBV20-1	TRBJ1-2	13	many
CASSYSAGAGGHFRSTDTQYF	TGTGCCAGCAGTTACTCCGCGGGAGCGGGAGGACACTTTCGAAGCACAGATACGCAGTATTTT	TRBD2	TRBV6-2/TRBV6-3	TRBJ2-3	21	many
CASSWSPSYEQYF	TGCGCCAGCAGCTGGTCCCCTTCCTACGAGCAGTACTTC	.	TRBV5-1	TRBJ2-7	13	many
CATSDFGGGNTGELFF	TGTGCCACCAGTGATTTTGGCGGGGGGAACACCGGGGAGCTGTTTTTT	TRBD2	TRBV24-1	TRBJ2-2	16	many
CSAGDHGYTF	TGCAGTGCCGGGGACCATGGCTACACCTTC	.	TRBV20-1	TRBJ1-2	10	many
CASSSPRAGNTEAFF	TGTGCCAGCAGTTCCCCCAGGGCCGGGAACACTGAAGCTTTCTTT	.	TRBV28	TRBJ1-1	15	many
CASSMVGRNSPLHF	TGTGCCAGTAGTATGGTTGGGCGAAATTCACCCCTCCACTTT	.	TRBV19	TRBJ1-6	14	.
CASSSPKGSPTYEQYF	TGTGCCAGCAGCTCCCCCAAGGGGTCCCCTACCTACGAGCAGTACTTC	.	TRBV11-2	TRBJ2-7	16	.
CASSLGRWTGEPYEQYF	TGTGCCAGCAGCTTAGGCCGCTGGACAGGGGAACCCTACGAGCAGTACTTC	TRBD1	TRBV7-8	TRBJ2-7	17	.
CASSLIMREQYF	TGTGCCAGCAGCTTAATCATGCGCGAGCAGTACTTC	.	TRBV7-8	TRBJ2-7	12	many
CASSSQAGGAGYGYTF	TGTGCCAGCAGTTCACAGGCCGGGGGCGCTGGCTATGGCTACACCTTC	.	TRBV28	TRBJ1-2	16	many
CAWSPDLWGDQPQHF	TGTGCCTGGAGCCCGGACCTTTGGGGAGATCAGCCCCAGCATTTT	.	TRBV30	TRBJ1-5	15	many
CASSAADTGELFF	TGTGCCAGCAGTGCAGCGGACACCGGGGAGCTGTTTTTT	.	TRBV6-1	TRBJ2-2	13	many
CASIDSPNTEAFF	TGTGCCAGCATCGACTCGCCGAACACTGAAGCTTTCTTT	.	TRBV6-5	TRBJ1-1	13	many
CASSIIGTGELFF	TGTGCCAGCAGTATAATAGGCACCGGGGAGCTGTTTTTT	.	TRBV7-9	TRBJ2-2	13	many
CASSLDGRVTYEQYF	TGCGCCAGCAGCTTGGACGGCAGGGTCACCTACGAGCAGTACTTC	.	TRBV5-1	TRBJ2-7	15	few
CASSAPGQINQPQHF	TGTGCCAGCAGTGCTCCGGGACAGATCAATCAGCCCCAGCATTTT	TRBD1	TRBV28	TRBJ1-5	15	many
CASSQDGRTYEQYF	TGTGCCAGCAGCCAAGATGGTAGAACCTACGAGCAGTACTTC	.	TRBV3-1	TRBJ2-7	14	.
CASSYSGVGNTEAFF	TGTGCCAGCAGTTACTCCGGGGTAGGGAACACTGAAGCTTTCTTT	.	TRBV6-5	TRBJ1-1	15	many
CASSRGAGPRSGELFF	TGTGCCAGCAGCCGCGGGGCCGGGCCCCGATCCGGGGAGCTGTTTTTT	.	TRBV7-3	TRBJ2-2	16	few
CASSYKIGTLGGYTF	TGTGCCAGCAGCTATAAAATTGGGACTTTAGGAGGCTACACCTTC	.	TRBV7-2	TRBJ1-2	15	many
CASSYSSGSTGELFF	TGTGCCAGCAGTTACTCGTCGGGAAGCACCGGGGAGCTGTTTTTT	.	TRBV6-2/TRBV6-3	TRBJ2-2	15	.
CASSARQGGYEQYF	TGTGCCAGCAGTGCCCGCCAGGGGGGCTACGAGCAGTACTTC	.	TRBV12-3/TRBV12-4	TRBJ2-7	14	.
CASVMGNQPQHF	TGTGCCAGCGTAATGGGAAATCAGCCCCAGCATTTT	.	TRBV19	TRBJ1-5	12	many
CASSVVQGHGYTF	TGTGCCAGCAGCGTAGTTCAGGGCCATGGCTACACCTTC	.	TRBV9	TRBJ1-2	13	many
CASSLGGEWETQYF	TGTGCCAGCAGTTTAGGCGGGGAGTGGGAGACCCAGTACTTC	.	TRBV28	TRBJ2-5	14	many
CASSPWLNTYEQYF	TGTGCCAGCAGCCCTTGGCTAAACACCTACGAGCAGTACTTC	.	TRBV3-1	TRBJ2-7	14	few
CASSYGGRANYGYTF	TGTGCCAGCAGTTACGGGGGCAGAGCTAACTATGGCTACACCTTC	.	TRBV6-5	TRBJ1-2	15	few
CASSLKASSEAFF	TGTGCCAGCAGTTTAAAGGCGTCCTCCGAAGCTTTCTTT	.	TRBV12-3/TRBV12-4	TRBJ1-1	13	few